These 24 T cell receptor beta chains share one sample of origin, sequenced in a study of T cells after yellow fever vaccination (dated by TCRdb to between 2018 and 2021). The sample's treatment or condition label, in plain terms: live attenuated yellow fever vaccine strain. Receptor amplification or capture employed 5' RACE. The instrument was an Illumina HiSeq 2500. TCRdb trimmed public reads at Q25 via fastp, called clones via MiXCR and kept in-frame beta chains. Each CDR3 protein appears once, grouped with its most common genes and DNA. The sample table records about 350,000 distinct CDR3 sequences; less than 9.5% of these occur just once. The top ten clones comprise around 17% of the sample. This material consisted of PBMCs, taken about 41 days after the first yellow fever vaccination. All receptors come from a man in his late teens or twenties who received the YFV17D yellow fever vaccine.

The chain couples TRBV6-1 to TRBJ2-7; no reliable D call. Trimming shortened V by 2 bases and J by 2 bases, and 13 bases separated the two germline ends. The CDR3 sequence is 15 residues long. From germline, CDR1 is MNHNS and CDR2 SASEGT. CDR3 DNA: TGTGCCAGCAGTGAAAAGGCGAGGTCCCCCTACGAGCAGTACGTC. Translated: CASSEKARSPYEQYV.

There are many counts of this clonotype. V usage is TRBV5-1 and J usage is TRBJ2-1; D unclear. CDR1 is SGHRS, CDR2 YFSETQ, per germline. V gave up 0 bases and J gave up 5 bases, with 12 bases separating them. The CDR3 runs to 15 residues. The chain's CDR3 is CASSLGPGSNNEQFF. CDR3 bases: TGCGCCAGCAGCTTGGGACCGGGCTCAAACAATGAGCAGTTCTTC.

This chain links TRBV6-2 or TRBV6-3 with TRBJ2-7; D remains unclear. V lost 6 bases and J lost 3, with 9 bases in between. Germline V gene lookup returns CDR1 MNHEY and CDR2 SVGEGT. The CDR3 spans 12 residues. CDR3 residues: CASSPPHYEQYV. Written as DNA, the CDR3 is TGTGCCAGCAGCCCGCCCCACTACGAGCAGTACGTC.

The genes are TRBV12-3 or TRBV12-4 and TRBJ2-7; 7 nucleotides align to TRBD2. The ends lost 4 bases at V and 7 bases at J; junction bases unmatched: 7. The CDR3 spans 13 residues. In DNA, the CDR3 is TGTGCCAGCAGTTGGGGGGGGGATCGGGAGCAGTACTTC. It encodes CASSWGGDREQYF.

The chain links TRBV20-1 to TRBJ2-3; tentative D call: TRBD2 (6 bases). CDR1 DFQATT and CDR2 SNEGSKA come from the germline V gene (reference sequence). Deletions cut 2 bases from V and 6 bases from J, with 15 bases between. The CDR3 has 14 amino acids. CDR3 region: CSARLGGGSDTQYF. The CDR3 DNA reads TGCAGTGCTAGATTAGGCGGAGGGTCGGATACGCAGTATTTT.

The chain joins TRBV6-5 to TRBJ2-3; 7 bases line up with TRBD2. The germline V gene encodes CDR1 MNHEY and CDR2 SVGAGI. The V gene end was trimmed by 0 bases and the J gene end by 1 base; junction bases not matched to a gene: 1. The CDR3 has 15 amino acids. The CDR3 DNA sequence: TGTGCCAGCAGTTACTCCCTAGCGGGCACAGATACGCAGTATTTT. The encoded protein is CASSYSLAGTDTQYF.

Here the CDR3 DNA reads TGTGCCAGCAGTTTAGGGTCGGGATTCCAAATGACCCAGTACTTC. Protein sequence: CASSLGSGFQMTQYF. V gene TRBV27 combines with J gene TRBJ2-5; D perhaps matches TRBD2 (5 bases). The CDR3 extends over 15 amino acids. Trimming removed 2 bases at V and 7 bases at J, with 17 bases between. Germline assignment: CDR1 MNHEY and CDR2 SMNVEV (reference sequence).

This clonotype was seen many times. Compared with germline, one end of the junction differs, possibly owing to a read error. The chain carries TRBV5-1 and TRBJ1-1; 8 nucleotides agree with TRBD1. Per the germline V gene, CDR1 is SGHRS and CDR2 is YFSETQ. This CDR3 comprises 14 residues. This CDR3 reads CASSGQGGNTEAFF. CDR3 nucleotide sequence: TGTGCCAGCAGCGGACAGGGCGGTAACACTGAAGCTTTCTTT.

This clonotype was observed a few times. The V gene is TRBV20-1, the J gene TRBJ2-4, with 10 bases matching TRBD2. The CDR3 has 15 amino acids. V lost 2 bases to trimming and J lost 8 bases; unmatched junction nucleotides: 9. Germline-derived CDR1 and CDR2 are DFQATT and SNEGSKA (reference sequence). The CDR3 sequence: CSARSSSSGGDIQYF. The DNA of the CDR3 is TGCAGTGCTAGATCCTCGTCCAGCGGGGGGGACATTCAGTACTTC.

This clonotype came up many times. The V call is TRBV21-1, the J call TRBJ2-7; the table calls TRBD1, which could not be checked here. TRBV21-1 is classified as a pseudogene. This CDR3 spans 17 amino acids. CDR3 in amino acids: CASSKGHQKVLSYEQYV. DNA for the CDR3: TGTGCCAGCAGCAAGGGACACCAAAAGGTCCTCTCCTACGAGCAGTACGTC.

This clonotype was counted ten times or more. The chain joins TRBV27 to TRBJ1-5; 9 nucleotides line up with TRBD1. V was pared by 6 bases and J by 9 bases, with 9 bases of the junction left unmatched. Germline V gene sequence: CDR1 MNHEY, CDR2 SMNVEV (reference sequence). This CDR3 spans 14 amino acids. The CDR3 nucleotides are TGTGCCAGCAGCAAGGGACAGGGTGGGTCGCCCCAGCATTTT. Its protein is CASSKGQGGSPQHF.

This clonotype was counted between two and nine times. The chain couples TRBV5-1 to TRBJ2-2; tentative D call: TRBD2 (6 bases). V was pared by 6 bases and J by 4 bases, with 10 bases between. Germline CDR1 and CDR2: SGHRS and YFSETQ. The CDR3 is made up of 13 amino acids. The CDR3 DNA is TGCGCCAGCATGGAGGGAGTCACCGGGGAGCTGTTTTTT. Protein: CASMEGVTGELFF.

The rearrangement joins TRBV5-5 to TRBJ2-4, with D possibly being TRBD1 (6 bases). Trimming shortened V by 6 bases and J by 0 bases, and 22 bases separated the two germline ends. Per germline, CDR1 SGHKS and CDR2 YYEKEE (reference sequence). CDR3 size: 18 residues. Written as DNA, the CDR3 is TGTGCCAGCAACCTCGGCGACAGGTTTCGGCTAGCCAAAAACATTCAGTACTTC. It codes for CASNLGDRFRLAKNIQYF.

The V and J genes are TRBV5-6 and TRBJ2-7; possibly TRBD1 for D (6 bases). Germline-derived CDR1 and CDR2 are SGHDT and YYEEEE. Trimming removed 2 bases at V and 1 base at J, with 10 bases between. The CDR3 spans 14 residues. As DNA, the CDR3 is TGTGCCAGCAGCTTTCCGGGACATTCCTACGAGCAGTACGTC. This sequence encodes CASSFPGHSYEQYV.

This clonotype was seen repeatedly, ten times or more. The chain combines TRBV6-6 with TRBJ1-1; 9 positions match TRBD1. With 4 bases clipped from V and 10 bases from J, the junction kept 1 base outside the gene matches. The CDR3 loop spans 11 amino acids. Germline loops: CDR1 MNHNY, CDR2 SVGAGI (reference sequence). CDR3 in DNA: TGTGCCAGCAGTTGGGGACAGGGAGCTTTCTTT. This gives the protein CASSWGQGAFF.

The rearrangement joins TRBV7-9 to TRBJ2-1; TRBD1 matches at 7 bases. Germline V gene lookup returns CDR1 SEHNR and CDR2 FQNEAQ (reference sequence). This CDR3 has 12 amino acids. V shed 5 bases and J 13 bases; nucleotides not matched to a gene: 8. CDR3 region: CASSTRDSNQFF. The DNA of the CDR3 is TGTGCCAGCAGCACAAGGGACAGCAATCAGTTCTTC.

The rearrangement links TRBV7-2 to TRBJ1-2; 10 nucleotides agree with TRBD1. Per germline, CDR1 SGHTA and CDR2 FQGNSA. J lost 8 bases, V lost 4 bases, and 7 bases had no gene match. This CDR3 comprises 14 residues. The CDR3 here is CASSSGQGKSGYTF. The CDR3 coding sequence is TGTGCCAGCAGCTCGGGACAGGGGAAGTCCGGCTACACCTTC. Supplemented by reference TRBV7-2 and TRBJ1-2, the full variable domain reads GAGVSQSPSNKVTEKGKDVELRCDPISGHTALYWYRQSLGQGLEFLIYFQGNSAPDKSGLPSDRFSAERTGGSVSTLTIQRTQQEDSAVYLCASSSGQGKSGYTFGSGTRLTVV.

This clonotype was seen ten or more times. V gene TRBV5-5 combines with J gene TRBJ2-7; 8 bases are a match to TRBD2. Per germline, CDR1 SGHKS and CDR2 YYEKEE (reference sequence). This CDR3 spans 14 amino acids. V dropped 3 bases and J dropped 4; count of bases not matched to a gene: 6. The CDR3 here is CASSWLAGLYEQYV. In nucleotides, the CDR3 is TGTGCCAGCAGCTGGTTAGCGGGGCTGTACGAGCAGTACGTC.

This clonotype has at least ten counts. The chain is built from TRBV20-1 and TRBJ2-5, with D tentatively TRBD2 (6 bases). The germline gives CDR1 DFQATT, CDR2 SNEGSKA (reference sequence). Trimming removed 7 bases from V and 4 bases from J, with 13 bases in between. This CDR3 is 12 amino acids long. CDR3 region: CSGTPGGETQYF. The DNA of the CDR3 is TGCAGTGGGACACCCGGGGGAGAGACCCAGTACTTC.

This clonotype has more than one count but fewer than ten. V is TRBV20-1 and J is TRBJ2-6, with D possibly TRBD2 on 6 matching bases. The CDR3 runs to 15 residues. Germline CDR1 is DFQATT and CDR2 is SNEGSKA (reference sequence). With 5 bases removed from V and 4 bases from J, the gap between germline ends came to 15 bases. The CDR3 reads CSAPNGAGGANVLTF. In DNA, the CDR3 is TGCAGTGCTCCGAATGGGGCGGGAGGGGCCAACGTCCTGACTTTC.

V gene TRBV5-4 combines with J gene TRBJ2-3, with D perhaps TRBD1 (6 bases). The V gene lost 0 bases and the J gene lost 0 bases, with 14 bases spanning the gap. The CDR3 sequence is 17 residues long. The germline V gene has CDR1 SGHNT and CDR2 YYREEE (reference sequence). In DNA, the CDR3 is TGTGCCAGCAGCTTGGTAGGGACATCTGCTAGCACAGATACGCAGTATTTT. It is translated as CASSLVGTSASTDTQYF.

The chain is built from TRBV27 and TRBJ2-7, with 9 bases identical to TRBD1. V was pared by 6 bases and J by 3 bases, with 6 bases of the junction left unmatched. Germline CDR1 MNHEY, CDR2 SMNVEV (reference sequence). There are 14 residues in the CDR3. CDR3 nucleotide sequence: TGTGCCAGCAGACTCACGGGACAGGGCTACGAGCAGTACTTC. Protein product: CASRLTGQGYEQYF.

V gene TRBV20-1 combines with J gene TRBJ2-7, with D possibly matching TRBD1 (5 bases). The V gene's germline CDR1 is DFQATT and CDR2 SNEGSKA (reference sequence). The CDR3 sequence is 12 residues long. The V and J ends lost 5 bases and 3 bases respectively, with 11 bases between them. The CDR3 DNA is TGCAGTGCTTGGGCAGGGAACTACGAGCAGTACGTC. Amino acid sequence: CSAWAGNYEQYV.

This clonotype showed up just a few times. The rearrangement joins TRBV19 to TRBJ1-5; D perhaps matches TRBD1 (6 bases). V lost 3 bases and J lost 3, with 15 bases in between. CDR3 length: 16 amino acids. Germline CDR1 and CDR2: LNHDA and SQIVND (reference sequence). The CDR3 loop is CASSMWAGATNQPQHF. CDR3 nucleotides: TGTGCCAGTAGTATGTGGGCAGGGGCTACCAATCAGCCCCAGCATTTT.